This T cell receptor (beta chain) derives from a study of metastatic and nonmetastatic thyroid tumors (dated by TCRdb to the early 2020s). As for the study more broadly: The researchers compared repertoires between peripheral blood samples and tumor or nodule tissue samples from patients with malignant or benign thyroid disease. General study outcomes and caveats: TCR beta diversity was reported as significantly higher in malignant tumors than in benign nodules, in both blood and tumor samples.

V is clipped by 0 bases and J by 5 bases, and the sequence between their germline boundaries is 14 bases long. Taken from the germline V gene, the CDR1 and CDR2 loops are MNHNS and SASEGT. The CDR3 goes from the cysteine to the phenylalanine over 16 residues. The only DNA kept is the CDR3, 48 bases in frame from the first base. No patient had received any treatment before thyroid surgery. Patient clinical samples collected from about 2012 to 2018 were retrospectively analysed using T-cell receptor beta sequencing. The protocol used for the library was PCR. Sequenced using an Illumina HiSeq 4000. The TCR beta-chain CDR3 region of each patient was profiled by high-throughput sequencing. Per the source publication's procedure: Drawing on CDR3 differences between clinicopathological groups, the researchers built a classifier meant to tell apart patients with distant-metastatic papillary thyroid cancer. The Shannon index was used to measure repertoire diversity, and the Morisita-Horn index was used to measure how similar tumor and blood repertoires were. TCRdb reprocessed the public reads (quality trimming at Q25 with fastp, clone calling with MiXCR) and kept in-frame beta chains. The V and J calls, along with clone size, are taken from TCRdb and not from the paper's own processing. The sample table shows some 17,000 clones, and about 24% are seen once. Less than 8% of the sample is taken by the ten largest.

This clone occurred a few times. The antigen it recognizes is unknown. No base quality values were provided; no much bigger clone lies one nucleotide off. Recombination linked TRBV6-1 to TRBJ1-5; the D gene cannot be resolved reliably. The sample was adjacent normal tissue. The sequence derives from a female donor with papillary thyroid cancer or a benign thyroid nodule (not recorded which). Some clones in this sample may be carry-over from other donors' samples. The CDR3 protein is CASSEAVGLGDQPQHF. DNA sequence: TGTGCCAGCAGTGAAGCGGTAGGCCTGGGCGATCAGCCCCAGCATTTT.